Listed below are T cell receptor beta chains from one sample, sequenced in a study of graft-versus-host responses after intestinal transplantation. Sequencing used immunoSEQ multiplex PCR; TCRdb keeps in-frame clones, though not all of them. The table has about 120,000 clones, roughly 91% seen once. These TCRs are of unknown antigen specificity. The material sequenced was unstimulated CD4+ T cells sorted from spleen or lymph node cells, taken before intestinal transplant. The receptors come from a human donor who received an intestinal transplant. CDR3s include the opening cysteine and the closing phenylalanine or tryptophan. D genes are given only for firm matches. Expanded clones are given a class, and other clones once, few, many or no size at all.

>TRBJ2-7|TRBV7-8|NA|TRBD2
TGTGCCAGCAGCGGAGCGGGAGGATCGAACTACGAGCAGTACTTC
CASSGAGGSNYEQYF
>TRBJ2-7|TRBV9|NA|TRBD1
TGTGCCAGCAGTGCCCGACAGGGGGCCATCGAGCAGTACTTC
CASSARQGAIEQYF
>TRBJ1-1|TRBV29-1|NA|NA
TGCAGCGTTGCGAACACTGAAGCTTTCTTT
CSVANTEAFF
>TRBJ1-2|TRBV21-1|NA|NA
TGTGCCAGCAGCGAAAAACCTCAGGTAGGTGGCTACACCTTC
CASSEKPQVGGYTF
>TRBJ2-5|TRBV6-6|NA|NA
TGTGCCAGCAGTTACGGACAGCAAGAGACCCAGTACTTC
CASSYGQQETQYF
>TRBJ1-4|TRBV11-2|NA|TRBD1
TGTGCCAGCAGCCGACCCTCGTCCGACAGGGTAAAACTGTTTTTT
CASSRPSSDRVKLFF
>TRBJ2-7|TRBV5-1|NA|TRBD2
TGCGCCAGCAGCTTACTAGCGGGAGGTGTCGTCGACGAGCAGTACTTC
CASSLLAGGVVDEQYF
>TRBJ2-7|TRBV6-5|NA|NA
TGTGCCACCAAGCGGGCTACAGGTATCTACGAGCAGTACTTC
CATKRATGIYEQYF
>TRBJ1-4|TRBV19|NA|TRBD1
TGTGCCAGTACCCCCCGCGGGGGGACAGCAGTTGCCTATAATGAAAAACTGTTTTTT
CASTPRGGTAVAYNEKLFF
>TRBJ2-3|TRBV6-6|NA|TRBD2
TGTGCCAGCAGTTCGGGACTAGGGGGCACAGATACGCAGTATTTT
CASSSGLGGTDTQYF
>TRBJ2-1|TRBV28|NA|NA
TGTGCCAGCAGTTTGTCCCTACCGGGCGAGCAGTTCTTC
CASSLSLPGEQFF
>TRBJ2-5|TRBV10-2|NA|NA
TGCGCCAGCGGGCCCGGAGAGACCCAGTACTTC
CASGPGETQYF
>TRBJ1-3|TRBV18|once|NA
TGTGCCAGCTCACCACAGTCCGCAGCCTCTGGAAACACCATATATTTT
CASSPQSAASGNTIYF
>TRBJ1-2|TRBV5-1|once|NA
TGCGCCAGCAGCTTGGGGCGGCTCCCCCAGGACTATGGCTACACCTTC
CASSLGRLPQDYGYTF
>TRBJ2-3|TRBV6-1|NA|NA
TGTGCCAGCAGACGTCGGAGTTCAGATACGCAGTATTTT
CASRRRSSDTQYF
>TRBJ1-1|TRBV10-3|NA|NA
TGTGCCATCAGTGAGCAGACAGCTTACACTGAAGCTTTCTTT
CAISEQTAYTEAFF
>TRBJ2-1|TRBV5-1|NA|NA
TGCGCCAGCAGCTTGGAGCTAGCCAGCTCCTACAATGAGCAGTTCTTC
CASSLELASSYNEQFF
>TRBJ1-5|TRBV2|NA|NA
TGTGCCAGCAGTGGAAGTGAAAGGGGATTCCAGCCCCAGCATTTT
CASSGSERGFQPQHF
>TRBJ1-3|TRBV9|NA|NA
TGTGCCAGCAGCGTAGAGACGTATGGAAACACCATATATTTT
CASSVETYGNTIYF
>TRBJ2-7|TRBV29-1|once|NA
TGCAGCGTTGAAGGGCTTAACACCGCAGGATTCTACGAGCAGTACTTC
CSVEGLNTAGFYEQYF
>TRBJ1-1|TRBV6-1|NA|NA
TGTGCCAGCAGTGAAGGTCCGGGTTTGAACACTGAAGCTTTCTTT
CASSEGPGLNTEAFF
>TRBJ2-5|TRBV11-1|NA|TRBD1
TGTGCCAGCAGCTTAACCGGGACAGGCCTCCCCGGGGAGACCCAGTACTTC
CASSLTGTGLPGETQYF
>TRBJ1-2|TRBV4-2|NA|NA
TGTGCCAGCAGATTCGACGGGAACTATGGCTACACCTTC
CASRFDGNYGYTF
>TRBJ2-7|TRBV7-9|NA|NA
TGTGCCAGCAGCTCACCTCACCGGGGGAACTACGAGCAGTACTTC
CASSSPHRGNYEQYF
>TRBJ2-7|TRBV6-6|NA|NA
TGTGCCAGCAGTTACCCCGCTGTAAACTACGAGCAGTACTTC
CASSYPAVNYEQYF
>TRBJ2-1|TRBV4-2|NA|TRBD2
TGTGCCAGCAGCCAAGACGCGGGAGGGGACTACAATGAGCAGTTCTTC
CASSQDAGGDYNEQFF
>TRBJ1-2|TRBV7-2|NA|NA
TGTGCCAGCAGCTTAATGGAAGGGCGTTATGGCTACACCTTC
CASSLMEGRYGYTF
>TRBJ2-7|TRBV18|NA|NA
TGTGCCAGCTCAGCAACCAAGACCTACGAGCAGTACTTC
CASSATKTYEQYF
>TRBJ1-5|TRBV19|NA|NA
TGTGCCAGTAGTATAGTGGCAGGGGTTTTACCTCAGCCCCAGCATTTT
CASSIVAGVLPQPQHF
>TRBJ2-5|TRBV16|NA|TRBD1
TGTGCCAGCAGCCAACGAAGAGGGACAGGGAAACTTCAAGAGACCCAGTACTTC
CASSQRRGTGKLQETQYF
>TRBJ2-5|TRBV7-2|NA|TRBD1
TGTGCCAGCAGCTATAACAGGGGAGAGACCCAGTACTTC
CASSYNRGETQYF
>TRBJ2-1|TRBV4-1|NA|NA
TGCGCCAGCAGCCAAGGGACCAAAGTAAATGAGCAGTTCTTC
CASSQGTKVNEQFF
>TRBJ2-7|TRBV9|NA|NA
TGTGCCAGCAGCGAGGGACCGACGGTCCGGGAACTCAACGAGCAGTACTTC
CASSEGPTVRELNEQYF
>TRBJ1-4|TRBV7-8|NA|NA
TGTGCCAGCAGCTTCCTAGGACAGCCAAATGAAAAACTGTTTTTT
CASSFLGQPNEKLFF
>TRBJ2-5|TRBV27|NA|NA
TGTGCCAGCAGTTTTTATTCAGTAGGGGAGTACCAAGAGACCCAGTACTTC
CASSFYSVGEYQETQYF
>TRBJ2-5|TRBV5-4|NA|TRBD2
TGTGCCAGCAGCCCTCCCGGGACTAGCGGAGAAGAGACCCAGTACTTC
CASSPPGTSGEETQYF
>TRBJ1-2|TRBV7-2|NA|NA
TGTGCCAGCAGCTTAGGTGACAGGCTCTATGGCTACACCTTC
CASSLGDRLYGYTF
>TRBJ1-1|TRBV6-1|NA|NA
TGTGCCAGCAGTGAAAGCACTGAAGCTTTCTTT
CASSESTEAFF
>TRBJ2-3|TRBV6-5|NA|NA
TGTGCCAGCAGTACCCGGGGGAGCACAGATACGCAGTATTTT
CASSTRGSTDTQYF
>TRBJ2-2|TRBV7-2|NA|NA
TGTGCCAGCAGCTTTTTAGATAACACCGGGGAGCTGTTTTTT
CASSFLDNTGELFF
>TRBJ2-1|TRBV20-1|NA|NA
TGCAGTGCCCGGGCCTACAATGAGCAGTTCTTC
CSARAYNEQFF
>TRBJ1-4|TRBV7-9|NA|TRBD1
TGTGCCAGCAGCTTGGCCGGAAACAGGGGTAATGAAAAACTGTTTTTT
CASSLAGNRGNEKLFF
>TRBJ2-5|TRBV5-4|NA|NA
TGTGCCAGCAGCTTGGGGTCGTCACCGATCCAAGAGACCCAGTACTTC
CASSLGSSPIQETQYF
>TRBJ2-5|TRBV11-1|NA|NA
TGTGCCAGCAGCTTTAGCTGGGGGGAGACCCAGTACTTC
CASSFSWGETQYF
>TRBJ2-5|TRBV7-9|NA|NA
TGTGCCAGCAGCTTAGGAGGAGGCCTTCAAGAGACCCAGTACTTC
CASSLGGGLQETQYF
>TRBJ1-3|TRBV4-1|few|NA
TGCGCCAGCGCGGTGGCAGCTGGAAACACCATATATTTT
CASAVAAGNTIYF
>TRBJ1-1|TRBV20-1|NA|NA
TGCAGTGCTAGAGTGGTAGAAGCTTTCTTT
CSARVVEAFF
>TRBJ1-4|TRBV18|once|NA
TGTGCCAGCTCACCAAGGGCTCACAGATTGGGGGCCGCTGAAAAACTGTTTTTT
CASSPRAHRLGAAEKLFF
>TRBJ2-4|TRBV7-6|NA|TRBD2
TGTGCCAGCGGACTAGCGGGAGGGCCGGAAAACATTCAGTACTTC
CASGLAGGPENIQYF
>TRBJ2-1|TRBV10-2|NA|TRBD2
TGCGCCAGCTTCGAGGGACTAGCGAATGAGCAGTTCTTC
CASFEGLANEQFF
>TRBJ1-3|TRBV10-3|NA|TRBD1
TGTGCCATCAGTTCGGGACAGGGAGGAAACACCATATATTTT
CAISSGQGGNTIYF
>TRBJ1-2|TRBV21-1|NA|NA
TGTGCCAGCAGCGAAAGCCCGGGACAGGCTATTTGCTACACCTTC
CASSESPGQAICYTF
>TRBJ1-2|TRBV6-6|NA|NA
TGTGCCAGCAGCCGACAGAGAGATGGTGGCTACACCTTC
CASSRQRDGGYTF
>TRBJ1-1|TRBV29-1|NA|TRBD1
TGCAGCGTTTCTGAACAGGGGTACACTGAAGCTTTCTTT
CSVSEQGYTEAFF
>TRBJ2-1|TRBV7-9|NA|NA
TGTGCCAGCAGCCCAGGGAGTTGGGCGTTCTTC
CASSPGSWAFF
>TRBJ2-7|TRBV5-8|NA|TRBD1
TGTGCCAGCAGCTTGTGGCAGGGGGTCTACGAGCAGTACTTC
CASSLWQGVYEQYF
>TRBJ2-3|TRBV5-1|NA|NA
TGCGCCAGCAGCCAGGGGATGTTAACGGCGGATACGCAGTATTTT
CASSQGMLTADTQYF